What follows is one TCR beta chain and its context. The data were taken from a study of regulatory T cells in long-lasting Graves disease. Time point in this sample: newly diagnosed GD, antithyroid drugs for less than 3 months. Generation of the TCR library employed RNA extracted from PBMCs. Arm-PCR of CDR3 regions with iRepertoire HTBI primers generated TCR beta libraries. MiXCR, run by TCRdb on the multiplex PCR reads, gives a single entry per CDR3 protein. The profile covers 500,000 or so distinct CDR3 sequences, with about 14% appearing a single time and approximately 15% taken by the ten largest. The CDR3 loop spans 14 amino acids. Trimming stripped 1 base from V and 1 base from J, with 7 bases between. Germline V gene sequence: CDR1 SNHLY, CDR2 FYNNEI. This sample also belongs to another study, concerning T cells in Graves' hyperthyroidism and ophthalmopathy.

The gene calls are TRBV2 and TRBJ2-5; D is undetermined. Sequencing used peripheral blood mononuclear cells (PBMCs), obtained at new diagnosis, from a patient treated with antithyroid drugs. This clonotype originated in a woman aged 45 to 65 with Graves disease. This CDR3 reads CASSEGPIQETQYF. In nucleotides, the CDR3 is TGTGCCAGCAGTGAAGGACCGATCCAAGAGACCCAGTACTTC.